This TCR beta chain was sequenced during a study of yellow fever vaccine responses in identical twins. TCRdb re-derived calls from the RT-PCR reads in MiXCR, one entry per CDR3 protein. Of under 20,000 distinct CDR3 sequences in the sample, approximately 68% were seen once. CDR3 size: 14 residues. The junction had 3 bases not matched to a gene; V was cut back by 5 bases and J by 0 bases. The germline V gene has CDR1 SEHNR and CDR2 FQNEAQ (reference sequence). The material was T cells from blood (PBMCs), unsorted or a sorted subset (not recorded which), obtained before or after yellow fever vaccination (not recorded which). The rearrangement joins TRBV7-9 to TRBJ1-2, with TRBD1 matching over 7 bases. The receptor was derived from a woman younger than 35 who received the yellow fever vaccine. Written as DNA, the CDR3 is TGTGCCAGCAGCCCGGGACAGACTAACTATGGCTACACCTTC. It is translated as CASSPGQTNYGYTF.